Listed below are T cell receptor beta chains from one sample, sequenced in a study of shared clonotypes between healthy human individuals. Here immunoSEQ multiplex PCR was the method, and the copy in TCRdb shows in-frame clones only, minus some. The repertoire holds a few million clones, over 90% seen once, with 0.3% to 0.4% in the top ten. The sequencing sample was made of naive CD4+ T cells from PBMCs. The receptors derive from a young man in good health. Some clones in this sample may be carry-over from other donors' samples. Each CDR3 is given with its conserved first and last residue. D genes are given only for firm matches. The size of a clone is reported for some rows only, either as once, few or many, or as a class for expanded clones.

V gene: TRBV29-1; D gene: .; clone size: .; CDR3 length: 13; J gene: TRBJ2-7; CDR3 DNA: TGCAGCGGAACCGGGACGGAGAGCTACGAGCAGTACTTC; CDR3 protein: CSGTGTESYEQYF
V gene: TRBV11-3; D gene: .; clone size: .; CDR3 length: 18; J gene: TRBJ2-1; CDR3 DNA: TGTGCCAGCAGCTTAGATGAGCCGGGAGCGGGCTCCTACAATGAGCAGTTCTTC; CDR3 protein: CASSLDEPGAGSYNEQFF
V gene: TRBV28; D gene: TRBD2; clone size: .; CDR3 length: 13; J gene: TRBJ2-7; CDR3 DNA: TGTGCCAGCTATGCGGGAGATAGGGACGAGCAGTACTTC; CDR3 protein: CASYAGDRDEQYF
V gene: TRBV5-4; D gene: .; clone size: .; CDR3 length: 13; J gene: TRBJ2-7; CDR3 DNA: TGTGCCAGCAGCTTTGGGGGCTCCTACGAGCAGTACTTC; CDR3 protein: CASSFGGSYEQYF
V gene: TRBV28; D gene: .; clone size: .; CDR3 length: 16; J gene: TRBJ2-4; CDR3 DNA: TGTGCCAGCAGTTCCGCGCACGCCCCGGCCAAAAACATTCAGTACTTC; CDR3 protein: CASSSAHAPAKNIQYF
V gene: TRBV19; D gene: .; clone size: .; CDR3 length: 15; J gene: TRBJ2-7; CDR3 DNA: TGTGCCAGTAGTATCCAACGGGCGCCTACCTACGAGCAGTACTTC; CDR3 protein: CASSIQRAPTYEQYF
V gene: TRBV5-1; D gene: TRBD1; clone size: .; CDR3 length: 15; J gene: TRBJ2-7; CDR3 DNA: TGCGCCAGCAGCCTTCAGGGGGCGGACTTCAACGAGCAGTACTTC; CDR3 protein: CASSLQGADFNEQYF
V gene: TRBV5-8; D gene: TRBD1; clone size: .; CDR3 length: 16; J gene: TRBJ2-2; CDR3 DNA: TGTGCCAGCACTTCTCGCGGACAGGGACTCACCGGGGAGCTGTTTTTT; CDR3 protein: CASTSRGQGLTGELFF
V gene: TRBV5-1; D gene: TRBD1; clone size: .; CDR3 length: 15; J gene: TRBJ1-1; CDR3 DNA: TGCGCCAGCAGCTCTGGTGGGACAGGGAACACTGAAGCTTTCTTT; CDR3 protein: CASSSGGTGNTEAFF
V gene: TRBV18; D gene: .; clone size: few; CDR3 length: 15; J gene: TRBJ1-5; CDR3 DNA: TGTGCCAGCTCACCAATCTCAGGGACCAATCAGCCCCAGCATTTT; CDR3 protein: CASSPISGTNQPQHF
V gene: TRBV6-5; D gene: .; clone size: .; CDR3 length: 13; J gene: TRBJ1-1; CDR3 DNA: TGTGCCAGCAATTACAGACAGAACACTGAAGCTTTCTTT; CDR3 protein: CASNYRQNTEAFF
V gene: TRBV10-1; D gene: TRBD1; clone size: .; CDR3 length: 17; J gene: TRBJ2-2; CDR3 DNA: TGCGCCAGCAGTGAGTCGGGCAGGGGGTATAACACCGGGGAGCTGTTTTTT; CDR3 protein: CASSESGRGYNTGELFF
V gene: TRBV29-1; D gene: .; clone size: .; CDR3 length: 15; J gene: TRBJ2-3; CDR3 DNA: TGCAGCGCCGAAAGTGGGTACCGCCGTACAGATACGCAGTATTTT; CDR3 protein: CSAESGYRRTDTQYF
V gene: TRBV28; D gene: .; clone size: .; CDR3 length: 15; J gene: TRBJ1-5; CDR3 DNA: TGTGCCAGTGCCGCGGGGGGGCTCCTCCGGGGAGCCCAGCATTTT; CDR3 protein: CASAAGGLLRGAQHF
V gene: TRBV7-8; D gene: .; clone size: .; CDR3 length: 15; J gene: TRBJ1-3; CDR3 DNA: TGTGCCAGCAGCCCTGACACTAACTCTGGAAACACCATATATTTT; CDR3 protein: CASSPDTNSGNTIYF
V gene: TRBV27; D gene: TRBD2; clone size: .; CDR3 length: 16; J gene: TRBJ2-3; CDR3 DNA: TGTGCCAGCAATACCATCCTAGCGGGAGCTCTAGATACGCAGTATTTT; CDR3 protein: CASNTILAGALDTQYF
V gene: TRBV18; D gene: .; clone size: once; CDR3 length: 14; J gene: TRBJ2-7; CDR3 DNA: TGTGCCAGCTCACCTACTACAGGGTCCTACGAGCAGTACTTC; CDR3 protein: CASSPTTGSYEQYF
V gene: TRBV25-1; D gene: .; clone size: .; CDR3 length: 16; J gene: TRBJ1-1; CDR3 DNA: TGTGCCAGCAGTGAATTGGGAGACGGTGGGGACACTGAAGCTTTCTTT; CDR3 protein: CASSELGDGGDTEAFF
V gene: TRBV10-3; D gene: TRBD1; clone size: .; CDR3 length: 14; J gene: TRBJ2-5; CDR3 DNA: TGTGCCATCAGCCCTGGACAGGTGGGAGAGACCCAGTACTTC; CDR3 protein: CAISPGQVGETQYF
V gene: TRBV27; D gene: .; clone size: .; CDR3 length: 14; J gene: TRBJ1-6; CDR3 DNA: TGTGCCAGCAGTACTTGGGACGGTAATTCACCCCTCCACTTT; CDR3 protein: CASSTWDGNSPLHF
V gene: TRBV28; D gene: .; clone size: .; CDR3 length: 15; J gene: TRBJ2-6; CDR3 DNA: TGTGCCAGCAGTTTACGGGGTGCTGGGGCCAACGTCCTGACTTTC; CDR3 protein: CASSLRGAGANVLTF
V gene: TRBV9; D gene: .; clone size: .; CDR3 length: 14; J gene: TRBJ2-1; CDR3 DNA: TGTGCCAGCAGCGTAGGGACTACCACCAATGAGCAGTTCTTC; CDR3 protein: CASSVGTTTNEQFF
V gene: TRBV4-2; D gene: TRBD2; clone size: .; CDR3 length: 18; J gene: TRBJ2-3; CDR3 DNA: TGTGCCAGCAGCCTCCTGAACGCCGGGACTAGCGGCACAGATACGCAGTATTTT; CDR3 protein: CASSLLNAGTSGTDTQYF
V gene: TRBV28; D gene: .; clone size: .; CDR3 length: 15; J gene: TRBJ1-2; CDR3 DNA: TGTGCCAGCAGTTTATCTCGGGGTTGGGACTATGGCTACACCTTC; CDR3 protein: CASSLSRGWDYGYTF
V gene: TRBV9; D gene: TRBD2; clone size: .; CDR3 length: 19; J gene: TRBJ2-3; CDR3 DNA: TGTGCCAGCAGCGTAGGATTTTGGGCAGCGGGAGCTGGAGCAGATACGCAGTATTTT; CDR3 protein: CASSVGFWAAGAGADTQYF
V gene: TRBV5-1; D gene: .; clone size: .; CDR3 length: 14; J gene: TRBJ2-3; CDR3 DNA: TGCGCCAGCAGCGCGAGACAGATCACAGATACGCAGTATTTT; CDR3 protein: CASSARQITDTQYF
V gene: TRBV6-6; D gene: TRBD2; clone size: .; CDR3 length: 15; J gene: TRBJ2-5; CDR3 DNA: TGTGCCAGCAGGGAGACTAGCGGGGTTAAAGAGACCCAGTACTTC; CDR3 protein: CASRETSGVKETQYF
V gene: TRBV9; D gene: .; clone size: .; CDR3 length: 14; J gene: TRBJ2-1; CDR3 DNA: TGTGCCAGCAGCGTACCCAATCAGGGCCATGAGCAGTTCTTC; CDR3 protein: CASSVPNQGHEQFF
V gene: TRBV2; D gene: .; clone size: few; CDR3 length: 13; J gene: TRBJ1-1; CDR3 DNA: TGTGCCGAACTGGACAGTCGCTGGTCTGAAGCTTTCTTT; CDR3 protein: CAELDSRWSEAFF
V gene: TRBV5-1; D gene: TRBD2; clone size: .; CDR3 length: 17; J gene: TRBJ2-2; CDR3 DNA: TGCGCCAGCAGCGCCCCATTTCAGCGGGAAAACACCGGGGAGCTGTTTTTT; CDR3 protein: CASSAPFQRENTGELFF
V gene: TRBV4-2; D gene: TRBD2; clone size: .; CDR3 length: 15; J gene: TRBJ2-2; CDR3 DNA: TGTGCCAGCAGCCAAGATCCGGGGGGGACCGGGGAGCTGTTTTTT; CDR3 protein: CASSQDPGGTGELFF
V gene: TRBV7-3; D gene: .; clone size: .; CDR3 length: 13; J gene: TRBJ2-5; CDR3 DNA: TGTGCCAGCAGCCAGACAGAACAAGAGACCCAGTACTTC; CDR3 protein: CASSQTEQETQYF
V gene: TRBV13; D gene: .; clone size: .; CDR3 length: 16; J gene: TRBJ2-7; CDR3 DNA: TGTGCCAGCAGCCGACGGCCGACCCTGGTCGCCTACGAGCAGTACTTC; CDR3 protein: CASSRRPTLVAYEQYF
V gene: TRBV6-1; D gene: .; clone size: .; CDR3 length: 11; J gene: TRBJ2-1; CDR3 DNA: TGTGCCAGCAGTAAGGGCAATGAGCAGTTCTTC; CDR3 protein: CASSKGNEQFF
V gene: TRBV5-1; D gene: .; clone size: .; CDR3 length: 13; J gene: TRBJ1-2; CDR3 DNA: TGCGCCAGCAATCCCATCGAGGGGGGCGGCTACACCTTC; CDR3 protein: CASNPIEGGGYTF
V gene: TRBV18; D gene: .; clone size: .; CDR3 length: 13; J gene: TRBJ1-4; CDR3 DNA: TGTGCCAGCTCATCACCTCGGAATGAAAAACTGTTTTTT; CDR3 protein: CASSSPRNEKLFF
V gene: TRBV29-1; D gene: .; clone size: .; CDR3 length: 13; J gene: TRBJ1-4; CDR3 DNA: TGCAGCGTTGAAGAGGGGGCGGCTGAAAAACTGTTTTTT; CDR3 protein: CSVEEGAAEKLFF
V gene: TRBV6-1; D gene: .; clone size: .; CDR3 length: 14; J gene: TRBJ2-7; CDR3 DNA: TGTGCCAGCAGTGAACAGGCGTCCTCCTACGAGCAGTACTTC; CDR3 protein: CASSEQASSYEQYF
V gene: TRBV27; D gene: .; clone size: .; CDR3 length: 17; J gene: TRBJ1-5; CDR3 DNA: TGTGCCAGCAGCCCTGGACCGGGGCGCTCAAACAATCAGCCCCAGCATTTT; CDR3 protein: CASSPGPGRSNNQPQHF
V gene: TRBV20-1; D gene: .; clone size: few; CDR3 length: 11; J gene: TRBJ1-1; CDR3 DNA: TGCAGTGCTAGAGGAGACAGTGAAGCTTTCTTT; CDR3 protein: CSARGDSEAFF
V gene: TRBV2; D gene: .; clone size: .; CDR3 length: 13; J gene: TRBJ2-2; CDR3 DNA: TGTGCCAGCAGTTTTCGGAGCACCGGGGAGCTGTTTTTT; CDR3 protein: CASSFRSTGELFF
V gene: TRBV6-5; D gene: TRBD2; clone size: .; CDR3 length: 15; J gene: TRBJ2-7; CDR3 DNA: TGTGCCAGCAGCCCCGGGGGGGGGTACACCTACGAGCAGTACTTC; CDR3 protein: CASSPGGGYTYEQYF
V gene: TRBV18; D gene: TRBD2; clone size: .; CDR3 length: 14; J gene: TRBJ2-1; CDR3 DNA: TGTGCCAGCTCACCTGCTAGCGGGCTAGATGAGCAGTTCTTC; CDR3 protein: CASSPASGLDEQFF
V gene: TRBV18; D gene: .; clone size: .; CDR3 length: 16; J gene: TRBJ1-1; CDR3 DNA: TGTGCCAGCTCACCAACGGCACGGACGGGGATCACTGAAGCTTTCTTT; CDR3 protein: CASSPTARTGITEAFF
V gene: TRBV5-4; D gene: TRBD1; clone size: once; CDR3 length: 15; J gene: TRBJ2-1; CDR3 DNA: TGTGCCAGCAGCAGAGGACAGGGGGGGCGGGATGAGCAGTTCTTC; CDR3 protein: CASSRGQGGRDEQFF
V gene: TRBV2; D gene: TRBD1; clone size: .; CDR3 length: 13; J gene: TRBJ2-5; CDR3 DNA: TGTGCCAGCTGGGGACAGAGACAAGAGACCCAGTACTTC; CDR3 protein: CASWGQRQETQYF
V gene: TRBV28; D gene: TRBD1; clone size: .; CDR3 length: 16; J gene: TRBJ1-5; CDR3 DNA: TGTGCCAGCAGCTTAGGGCCAATTTTACAGGGGTTGCCCCAGCATTTT; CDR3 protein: CASSLGPILQGLPQHF
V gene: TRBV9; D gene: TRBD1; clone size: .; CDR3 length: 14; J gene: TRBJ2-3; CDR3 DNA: TGTGCCAGCAGCTCCAGGACAGGGACAGATACGCAGTATTTT; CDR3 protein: CASSSRTGTDTQYF
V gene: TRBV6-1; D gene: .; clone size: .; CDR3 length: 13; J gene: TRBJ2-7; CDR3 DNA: TGTGCCAGCAGTGAAGGCGACCTCTACGAGCAGTACTTC; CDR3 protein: CASSEGDLYEQYF
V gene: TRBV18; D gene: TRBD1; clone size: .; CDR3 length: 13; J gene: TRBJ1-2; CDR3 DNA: TGTGCCAGCTCCCAGGGACAGCCCTATGGCTACACCTTC; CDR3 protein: CASSQGQPYGYTF
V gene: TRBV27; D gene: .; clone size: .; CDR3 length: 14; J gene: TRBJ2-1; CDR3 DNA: TGTGCCAGCAGTTCCCGGTGGTCCTACAATGAGCAGTTCTTC; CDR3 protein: CASSSRWSYNEQFF
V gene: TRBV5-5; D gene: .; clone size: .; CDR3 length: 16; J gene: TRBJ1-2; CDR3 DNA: TGTGCCAGCAGCTTGAGAGTGGCAGGAGGATTCTATGGCTACACCTTC; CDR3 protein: CASSLRVAGGFYGYTF
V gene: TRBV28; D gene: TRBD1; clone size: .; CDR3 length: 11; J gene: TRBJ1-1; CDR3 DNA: TGTGCCAGCGCTCGACAGGGTGAAGCTTTCTTT; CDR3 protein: CASARQGEAFF
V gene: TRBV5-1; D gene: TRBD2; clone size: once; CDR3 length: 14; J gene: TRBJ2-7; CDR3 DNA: TGCGCCAGCACCATAGGAGCGGGAACCTACGAGCAGTACTTC; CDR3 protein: CASTIGAGTYEQYF